These T cell receptor beta chains were read from a single sample in a study of shared clonotypes between healthy human individuals. Here immunoSEQ multiplex PCR was the method, and the copy in TCRdb shows in-frame clones only, minus some. The profile shows approximately 2.1 million clones, 85% to 95% of them singletons. Sequenced material: naive CD4+ T cells from PBMCs. Every receptor here comes from a young man in good health. Some clones in this sample may be carry-over from other donors' samples. CDR3s leave out the opening cysteine and the closing phenylalanine or tryptophan.

10	TRBV30	TRBJ2-5	AWSRLAETQY
11	TRBV2	TRBJ1-2	ASSGQGWDGYT
16	TRBV4-1	TRBJ1-5	ASSQEPRGTGGNQPQH
13	TRBV7-3	TRBJ2-7	ASSLSAGPTYEQY
8	TRBV20-1	TRBJ1-2	SAGFYGYT
14	TRBV19	TRBJ1-5	ASSETGTDSNQPQH
10	TRBV7-3	TRBJ2-2	ASSLATGELF
10	TRBV18	TRBJ2-1	AGGTVYNEQF
13	TRBV7-2	TRBJ2-1	ASSLGAVSYNEQF
14	TRBV5-1	TRBJ2-1	ASSFYVGGSTNEQF
11	TRBV4-2	TRBJ2-5	ASSQGFLETQY
13	TRBV10-2	TRBJ2-1	ASRVGRGSYNEQF
11	TRBV19	TRBJ1-5	ASSDRTDQPQH
12	TRBV7-9	TRBJ1-2	ASSSRQDLLGYT
12	TRBV10-2	TRBJ1-2	ASRDTGVISGYT
14	TRBV5-1	TRBJ2-7	ASSLGFGTRSNEQY
11	TRBV7-6	TRBJ2-5	ASSGNRQETQY
10	TRBV5-1	TRBJ2-1	ASGGEYNEQF
13	TRBV6-5	TRBJ1-1	ASSYGGTLNTEAF
11	TRBV4-2	TRBJ1-5	ASSQGPLRPQH
13	TRBV28	TRBJ1-6	ASSLLSGGGSPLH
14	TRBV9	TRBJ2-5	ASSAKQGMAQETQY
13	TRBV9	TRBJ2-4	ASSLRDRASNIQY
18	TRBV4-1	TRBJ2-7	ASSQEPVSGTGGRPYEQY
11	TRBV7-3	TRBJ2-3	ASKQGGGDTQY
13	TRBV7-2	TRBJ1-1	ASSAGGQGHTEAF
14	TRBV19	TRBJ2-2	ASSIDRAVNTGELF
14	TRBV7-9	TRBJ2-7	ASSLFYPSGTYEQY
13	TRBV7-6	TRBJ1-1	ASSQILGADTEAF
11	TRBV7-2	TRBJ2-7	ASSARTAYEQY
13	TRBV18	TRBJ2-3	ASSAISSSTDTQY
12	TRBV5-6	TRBJ2-2	ASSQDGGTGELF
13	TRBV11-3	TRBJ2-5	ASSTGLAGTETQY
15	TRBV5-4	TRBJ1-4	ASSASTGARGLGKLF
11	TRBV2	TRBJ1-1	AINLQGGTEAF
11	TRBV6-6	TRBJ2-7	ASTSSRSYEQY
10	TRBV25-1	TRBJ2-7	ASTLGAGEQY
12	TRBV18	TRBJ1-1	ASSPPTLQYSTQ
16	TRBV7-2	TRBJ2-4	ASTLDLTSGTHKNIQY
10	TRBV9	TRBJ1-5	ASSVGNQPQH
12	TRBV7-9	TRBJ1-1	ASSLEGAYTEAF
14	TRBV4-1	TRBJ1-3	ASSQDRGGSGNTIY
11	TRBV2	TRBJ1-5	ASSEGAGQPQH
11	TRBV28	TRBJ1-2	ASSFGSGDGYT
10	TRBV23-1	TRBJ2-7	ASPRVSYEQY
13	TRBV4-2	TRBJ2-1	ASSQDRSSYNEQF
14	TRBV19	TRBJ2-4	ASSIPTSLAKNIQY
13	TRBV27	TRBJ2-7	ASSFRTTSSYEQY
9	TRBV28	TRBJ1-1	ASTSSRRAF
14	TRBV4-2	TRBJ1-4	ASSQDPSFGGEKLF
14	TRBV2	TRBJ2-3	ASSPTLAASTDTQY
14	TRBV9	TRBJ2-1	ASSASGTSGLGEQF
9	TRBV20-1	TRBJ1-2	STGWNYGYT
14	TRBV7-3	TRBJ2-1	ASSLSPSGFYNEQF
13	TRBV5-1	TRBJ2-3	ASSLGTGAGDTQY
13	TRBV7-2	TRBJ2-7	ASSLDAGGSYEQY
13	TRBV2	TRBJ2-3	ASSEEGLPRAVRY